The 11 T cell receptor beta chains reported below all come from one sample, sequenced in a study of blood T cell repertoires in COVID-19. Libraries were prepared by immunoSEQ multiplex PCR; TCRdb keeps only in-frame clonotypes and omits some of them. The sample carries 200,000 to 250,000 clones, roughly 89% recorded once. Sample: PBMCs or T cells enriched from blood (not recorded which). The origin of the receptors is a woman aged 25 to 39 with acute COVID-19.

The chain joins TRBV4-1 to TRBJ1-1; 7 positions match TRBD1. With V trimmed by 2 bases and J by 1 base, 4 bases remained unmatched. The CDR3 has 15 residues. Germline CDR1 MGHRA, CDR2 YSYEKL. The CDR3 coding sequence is TGCGCCAGCAGCCAACACAGGGGAAAGAACACTGAAGCTTTCTTT. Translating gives CASSQHRGKNTEAFF.

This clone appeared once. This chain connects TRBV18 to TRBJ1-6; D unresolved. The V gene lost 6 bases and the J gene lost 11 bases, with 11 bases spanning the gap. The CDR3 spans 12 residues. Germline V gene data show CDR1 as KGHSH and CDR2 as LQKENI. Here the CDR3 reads CASSPREAPLHF. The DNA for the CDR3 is TGTGCCAGCTCCCCGAGGGAGGCACCCCTCCACTTT.

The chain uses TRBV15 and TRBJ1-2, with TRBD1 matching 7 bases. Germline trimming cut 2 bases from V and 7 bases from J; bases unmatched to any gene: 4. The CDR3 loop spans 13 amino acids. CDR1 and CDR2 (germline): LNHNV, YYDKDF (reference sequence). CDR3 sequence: CATSRPDRVGYTF. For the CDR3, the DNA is TGTGCCACCAGCAGACCAGACAGGGTTGGCTACACCTTC.

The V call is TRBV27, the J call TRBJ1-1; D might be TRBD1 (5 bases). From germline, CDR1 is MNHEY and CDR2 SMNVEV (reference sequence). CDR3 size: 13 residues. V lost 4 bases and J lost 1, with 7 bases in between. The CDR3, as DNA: TGTGCCAGCAGTTCTACAGGGAACACTGAAGCTTTCTTT. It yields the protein CASSSTGNTEAFF.

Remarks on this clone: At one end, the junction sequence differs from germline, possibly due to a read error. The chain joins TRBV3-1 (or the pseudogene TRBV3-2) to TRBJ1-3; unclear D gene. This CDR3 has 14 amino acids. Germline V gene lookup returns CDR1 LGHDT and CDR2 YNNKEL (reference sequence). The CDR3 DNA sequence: TGTGCCAGCAGCCAAGTATCCTCTCGAAACACCATATATTTT. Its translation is CASSQVSSRNTIYF.

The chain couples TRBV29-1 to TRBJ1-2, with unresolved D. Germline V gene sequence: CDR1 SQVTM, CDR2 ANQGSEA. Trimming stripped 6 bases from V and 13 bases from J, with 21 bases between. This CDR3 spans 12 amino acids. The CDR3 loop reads CSVAGVGGEGTF. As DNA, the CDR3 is TGCAGCGTCGCCGGTGTTGGTGGTGAGGGCACCTTC.

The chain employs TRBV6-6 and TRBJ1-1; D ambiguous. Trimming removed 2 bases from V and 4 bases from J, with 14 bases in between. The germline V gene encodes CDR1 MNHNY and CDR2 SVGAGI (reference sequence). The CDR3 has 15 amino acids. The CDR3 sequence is CASSYMLGGSTEAFF. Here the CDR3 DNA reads TGTGCCAGCAGTTACATGTTGGGAGGGTCCACTGAAGCTTTCTTT.

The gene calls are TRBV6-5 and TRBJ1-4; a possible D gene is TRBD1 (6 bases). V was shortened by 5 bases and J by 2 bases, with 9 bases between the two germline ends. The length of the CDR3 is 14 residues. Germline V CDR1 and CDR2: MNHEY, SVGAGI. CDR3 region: CASSKGDTNEKLFF. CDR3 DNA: TGTGCCAGCAGTAAGGGGGACACTAATGAAAAACTGTTTTTT.

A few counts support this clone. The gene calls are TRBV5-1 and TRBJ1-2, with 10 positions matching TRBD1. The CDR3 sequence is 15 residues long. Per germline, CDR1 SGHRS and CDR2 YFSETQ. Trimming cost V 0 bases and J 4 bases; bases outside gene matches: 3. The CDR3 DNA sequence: TGCGCCAGCAGCTTGGAGGACAGGGGGGGCTATGGCTACACCTTC. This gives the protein CASSLEDRGGYGYTF.

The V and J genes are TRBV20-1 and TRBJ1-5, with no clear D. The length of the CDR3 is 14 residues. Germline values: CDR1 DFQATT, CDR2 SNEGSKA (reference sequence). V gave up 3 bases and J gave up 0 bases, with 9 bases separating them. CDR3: CSASPTYSNQPQHF. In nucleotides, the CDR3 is TGCAGTGCTAGTCCAACTTATAGCAATCAGCCCCAGCATTTT.

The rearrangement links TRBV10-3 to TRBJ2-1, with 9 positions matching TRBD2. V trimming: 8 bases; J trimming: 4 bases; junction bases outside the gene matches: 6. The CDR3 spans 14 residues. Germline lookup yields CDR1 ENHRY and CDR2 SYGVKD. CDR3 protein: CAIGGGALYNEQFF. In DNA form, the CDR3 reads TGTGCCATCGGCGGGGGGGCCTTATACAATGAGCAGTTCTTC.